This T cell receptor (beta chain) was sequenced in a study of blood T cell repertoires in COVID-19. About the study: The United States, Italy and Spain provided the acute and convalescent COVID-19 samples. Sources were T cells, B-cell-depleted T cells, or PBMCs; the material itself was cDNA or gDNA.

This clone was seen a few times. In the authors' workflow: Reference gene primer amplification yielded estimated nucleated cell counts. Profiling relied on immunoSEQ multiplex PCR, and the TCRdb table lists in-frame clones only, not all of them. For V, J and clone size, that table is used; D and trimming come from the DNA. The profile shows 140,000 to 150,000 clones, 81% of them singletons. With 5 bases clipped from V and 1 base from J, the junction kept 8 bases outside the gene matches. The germline gives CDR1 SGHAT, CDR2 FQNNGV. The CDR3 totals 17 residues. This TCR was sampled from a human donor in a cohort sampled during active COVID-19. The gene calls are TRBV11-2 and TRBJ2-6; 7 bases agree with TRBD2. The specimen was peripheral blood. This chain's CDR3 is CASSQGLVWSGANVLTF. The CDR3 DNA follows: TGTGCCAGCAGCCAAGGACTAGTGTGGTCTGGGGCCAACGTCCTGACTTTC.